This T cell receptor (beta chain) is from a study of blood T cells in healthy people across ages (dated by TCRdb to between 2014 and 2016). Regarding the research as a whole: In model experiments, roughly one uniquely barcoded TCR beta cDNA molecule per two T cells was captured by template switching. The study measured age-related changes in TCR beta repertoire diversity using deep sequencing normalized with unique cDNA molecular identifiers. The donors were split into four age groups: young (average 16 years), middle-aged (around 37), aged (over 55) and long-lived (approximately 80). For two donors (one aged 18 to 29 and one aged 80 or older), the study analyzed two additional independent replicas of 1 million unique cDNA reads from the same blood draw. To avoid experimental bias, donors of different ages were spread randomly across the sequencing lanes. Results and caveats for the whole study, not just this receptor: Estimates of total diversity based on one million sequenced T cells were regarded as lower bounds and as underestimates. Compared with the aged group, the long-lived group had more naive CD4+ T cells, fewer expanded clones and increased TCR diversity, suggesting age selection. There was a strong correlation between observed TCR beta diversity and the percentage of naive T cells measured by flow cytometry. Bulk unsorted PBMC profiling prevented conclusive comparison of naive and antigen-experienced compartments. Observed TCR beta diversity per million T cells fell roughly linearly with age, and a significant reduction was already apparent by age approximately 40. The CMV infection status of donors was not known, potentially confounding age-related changes in expanded clonotypes.

Donors were about 36 systemically healthy Caucasian individuals from Russia aged about 6 to 100 years. Approximately 9.3 milliliters of peripheral blood were collected from each donor into EDTA-treated Vacutainer tubes. PBMCs were isolated by Ficoll-Paque density-gradient centrifugation, with at least 6 million obtained per sample. Total RNA was extracted from PBMCs with Trizol reagent, with at least 5.5 micrograms obtained per sample. For every donor, an aliquot of PBMCs went through flow cytometry to measure the percentages of naive CD45RAhigh/CD27high T cells. Trimming accounts for 7 bases at V and 5 bases at J, while the number of junction bases matched to no gene is 7. CDR1 and CDR2, looked up from the germline V gene, are SQVTM and ANQGSEA. The CDR3 has 12 amino acids, counting the end cysteine and phenylalanine. Just the 36-base CDR3 DNA is kept, in frame starting at base 1. Library preparation used 5' RACE. Data came from an Illumina HiSeq 2500. A second PCR of 7 to 11 cycles was run with a J-beta primer mix and a sample-barcoded 5' primer. A unique molecular identifier was introduced onto each TCR beta cDNA molecule by a template-switch 5' adaptor carrying 12 random nucleotides. At least 2.5 million CDR3-containing paired-end reads were obtained from each sample. First-strand cDNA synthesis was performed from all RNA using the Mint cDNA synthesis kit, with priming by a TRBC-specific oligonucleotide. After uracil-DNA glycosylase treatment, a first 18-cycle PCR used universal primers M1SS and BC2_uni_R on all cDNA. The authors' pipeline ran thus. Normalization of each sample was performed by random selection of 1 million high-quality reads, each carrying a distinct molecular identifier. Instead of being binned into consensus sequences, reads with shared molecular identifiers were discarded. MiTCR, with a Q25 quality threshold and the strictest error-elimination algorithm, was used for CDR3 identification, clonotype clustering and error correction. Lower-bound total TCR beta diversity was estimated with a nonparametric unseen species model using Euler transformation. In TCRdb, the public reads were trimmed at Q25 with fastp and aligned with MiXCR, with productive beta chains retained. A single entry per CDR3 protein holds the most common genes and DNA from its merged rows. The V and J calls and clone size come from TCRdb's table, not from the authors' own analysis. In this sample the table shows about 1.5 million distinct CDR3 sequences, 40% to 50% of which occur a single time. The biggest ten clones account for under 8% of the sample.

With regard to this clonotype: Its target antigen remains unknown. No base quality values were provided; no much bigger clone lies one nucleotide off.

Sequencing was done on a sample of blood. The sequence links TRBV29-1 to TRBJ2-5; TRBD2 matches 7 bases in the middle. This sequence was found in a woman younger than 35 in good health. CDR3 reads: CSASVGGETQYF. At the DNA level, the sequence is TGCAGCGCAAGCGTGGGGGGGGAGACCCAGTACTTC. This CDR3, with the reference TRBV29-1 and TRBJ2-5 proteins standing in past its ends, gives the full variable domain SAVISQKPSRDICQRGTSLTIQCQVDSQVTMMFWYRQQPGQSLTLIATANQGSEATYESGFVIDKFPISRPNLTFSTLTVSNMSPEDSSIYLCSASVGGETQYFGPGTRLLVL.